This TCR beta chain was found in a study of CD8 T cells in ankylosing spondylitis. This clonotype was observed a few times. Antigen specificity is unknown. This CDR3 contains 15 residues. The germline V and J ends were trimmed by 3 bases and 0 bases, with 11 bases remaining between them. Germline-derived CDR1 and CDR2 are ENHRY and SYGVKD. General observations from the study: Disease-linked clones were found to be CD8+ and relatively rare in peripheral blood. In ankylosing spondylitis blood, a motif of roughly eight highly homologous TCR beta variants appeared characteristic.

A quantitative 5'-RACE method, one with molecular barcodes, was used to make TCR beta libraries. Each CDR3 protein is one row after TCRdb ran MiXCR on the 5' RACE reads. The sample contains 470,000 or so distinct CDR3 sequences, more than 25% of which appear only once. The sequencing sample was made of blood, either unsorted or a sorted T cell fraction (not recorded which). The chain combines TRBV10-3 with TRBJ1-2; a possible D gene is TRBD1 (5 bases). The source of this sequence is a male donor with ankylosing spondylitis. The CDR3 here is CAISDPRGTNYGYTF. As DNA, the CDR3 is TGTGCCATCAGTGACCCGAGGGGAACTAACTATGGCTACACCTTC.